This T cell receptor beta chain was documented in a study of blood T cells in healthy people across ages. The germline V gene encodes CDR1 MGHDK and CDR2 SYGVNS. The V gene lost 4 bases and the J gene lost 6 bases, with 17 bases spanning the gap. This CDR3 spans 15 amino acids. PCR was performed a second time for about 6 to 11 cycles using a sample-barcoded 5' primer and a J-beta primer mix. From the 5' RACE reads, TCRdb called clonotypes with MiXCR, one entry per CDR3 protein. The top ten hold roughly 3.7% of the sample, which has some 1,500,000 distinct CDR3 sequences, around 40% seen once. This clonotype was recorded a few times.

The source material was blood. The V and J genes are TRBV25-1 and TRBJ2-3; possibly TRBD2 for D (6 bases). The TCR was taken from a young woman in good health. The CDR3: CASSGGTGWGDTQYF. CDR3 in DNA: TGTGCCAGCAGTGGCGGGACCGGATGGGGGGATACGCAGTATTTT.